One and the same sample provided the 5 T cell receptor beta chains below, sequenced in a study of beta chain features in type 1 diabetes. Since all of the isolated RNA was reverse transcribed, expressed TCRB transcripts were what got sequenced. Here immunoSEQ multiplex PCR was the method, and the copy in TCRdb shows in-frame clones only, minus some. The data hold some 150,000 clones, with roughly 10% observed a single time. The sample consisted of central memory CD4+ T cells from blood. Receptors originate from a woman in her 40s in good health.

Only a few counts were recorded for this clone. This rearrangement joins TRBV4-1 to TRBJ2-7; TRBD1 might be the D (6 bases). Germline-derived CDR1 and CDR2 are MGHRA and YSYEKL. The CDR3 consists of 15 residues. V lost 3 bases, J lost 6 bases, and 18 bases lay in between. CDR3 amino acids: CASSQARSVGAEQYF. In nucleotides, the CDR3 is TGCGCCAGCAGCCAGGCCAGGTCTGTGGGGGCCGAGCAGTACTTC.

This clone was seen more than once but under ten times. Here the CDR3 DNA reads TGTGCCAGCAGCCCCAGGACAGGGGGGTCTGGAAACACCATATATTTT. Its translation: CASSPRTGGSGNTIYF. This chain joins TRBV11-2 and TRBJ1-3; 10 bases fit TRBD1. The CDR3 sequence is 16 residues long. V dropped 5 bases and J dropped 1; count of bases not matched to a gene: 5. CDR1 SGHAT and CDR2 FQNNGV come from the germline V gene.

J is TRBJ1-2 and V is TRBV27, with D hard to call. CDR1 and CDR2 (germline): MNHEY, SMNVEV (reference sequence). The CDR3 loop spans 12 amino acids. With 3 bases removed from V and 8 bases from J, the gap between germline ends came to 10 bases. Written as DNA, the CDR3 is TGTGCCAGCAGTTTCGGATCAGGAGGCTACACCTTC. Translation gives CASSFGSGGYTF.

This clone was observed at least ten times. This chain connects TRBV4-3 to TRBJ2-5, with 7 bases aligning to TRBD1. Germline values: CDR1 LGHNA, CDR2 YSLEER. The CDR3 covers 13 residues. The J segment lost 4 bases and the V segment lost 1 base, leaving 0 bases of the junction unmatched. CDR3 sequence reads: CASSQGTGETQYF. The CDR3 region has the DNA TGCGCCAGCAGCCAAGGGACAGGAGAGACCCAGTACTTC.

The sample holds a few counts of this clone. The CDR3 loop reads CATRGGGRGNTEAFF. CDR3 nucleotides: TGTGCCACCAGGGGGGGAGGGAGGGGAAACACTGAAGCTTTCTTT. The chain joins TRBV15 to TRBJ1-1; D perhaps matches TRBD1 (5 bases). V gave up 6 bases and J gave up 2 bases, with 16 bases separating them. CDR1 and CDR2 from the germline V gene are LNHNV and YYDKDF (reference sequence). CDR3 length: 15 residues.